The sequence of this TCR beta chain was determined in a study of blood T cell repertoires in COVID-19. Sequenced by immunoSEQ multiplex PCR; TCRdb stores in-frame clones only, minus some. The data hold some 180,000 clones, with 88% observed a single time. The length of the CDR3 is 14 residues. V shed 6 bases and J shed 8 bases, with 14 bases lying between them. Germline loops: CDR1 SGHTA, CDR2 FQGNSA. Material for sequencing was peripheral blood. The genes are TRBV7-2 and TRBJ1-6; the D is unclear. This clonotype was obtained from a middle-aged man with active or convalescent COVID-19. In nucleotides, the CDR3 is TGTGCCAGCAGGCCGGGAAAATTCGATTCACCCCTCCACTTT. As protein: CASRPGKFDSPLHF.